This T cell receptor beta chain was retrieved from a study of blood T cell repertoires in COVID-19. Study context: Samples came from the United States, Italy and Spain, spanning acute and convalescent COVID-19.

As handled by the study authors: From reference gene primer amplification, estimates of nucleated cell counts were derived. The repertoire was sequenced with immunoSEQ multiplex PCR; TCRdb's copy has only in-frame clones and lacks some. The V and J calls and clone size are taken from that table; D and trimming were inferred from the DNA. This sample has 150,000 to 200,000 clones, with more than 80% found just once. Seattle enrolled patients during active infection and tracked them longitudinally. V lost 2 bases and J lost 5, with 16 bases in between. CDR1 SGHNT and CDR2 YYREEE come from the germline V gene (reference sequence). CDR3 length equals 15 residues.

This TCR was sampled from a woman aged 60 to 75 with COVID-19, enrolled during active disease. V usage is TRBV5-4 and J usage is TRBJ2-5; weak D call: TRBD1 (7 bases). The sequenced sample was peripheral blood. Here the CDR3 reads CASSFERQGGETQYF. CDR3 in DNA: TGTGCCAGCAGCTTTGAAAGACAGGGAGGCGAGACCCAGTACTTC. Full variable domain (missing parts from reference TRBV5-4 and TRBJ2-5): ETGVTQSPTHLIKTRGQQVTLRCSSQSGHNTVSWYQQALGQGPQFIFQYYREEENGRGNFPPRFSGLQFPNYSSELNVNALELDDSALYLCASSFERQGGETQYFGPGTRLLVL.